Below, 25 T cell receptor beta chains from the same sample are listed, as sequenced in a study of cytomegalovirus exposure and HLA in healthy donors. The study ran its PCR with 60 Vbeta and 13 Jbeta primers. Profiling relied on immunoSEQ multiplex PCR, and the TCRdb table lists in-frame clones only, not all of them. The sample yields 150,000 to 200,000 clones, 60% to 80% seen once. Sequencing used PBMCs. The receptors were sampled from a woman aged 45-65 years in good health and CMV-seropositive.

The chain has TRBV7-2 and TRBJ2-7; 9 bases match TRBD2. This CDR3 spans 17 amino acids. Germline trimming cut 5 bases from V and 4 bases from J; bases unmatched to any gene: 15. Looked up from germline, CDR1 is SGHTA and CDR2 is FQGNSA. The CDR3 sequence: CASSPRSPLAGKYEQYF. For the CDR3, the DNA is TGTGCCAGCAGCCCGAGGTCCCCCCTAGCGGGAAAGTACGAGCAGTACTTC.

The chain carries TRBV5-6 and TRBJ2-3; unclear D gene. V lost 4 bases to trimming and J lost 6 bases, with 12 bases between them. This CDR3 is built from 13 residues. Germline V gene sequence: CDR1 SGHDT, CDR2 YYEEEE. The CDR3 coding sequence is TGTGCCAGCAGCCGCATAGCAGCGGATACGCAGTATTTT. Residues: CASSRIAADTQYF.

The chain joins TRBV15 to TRBJ2-3; 8 bases fit TRBD2. After removal of 2 bases from V and 4 bases from J, the junction contained 5 bases not matched to a gene. The CDR3 consists of 15 residues. CDR1 LNHNV and CDR2 YYDKDF come from the germline V gene (reference sequence). The CDR3 nucleotides are TGTGCCACCAGCAGACCCCGGGGGGGCGCAGATACGCAGTATTTT. Translated: CATSRPRGGADTQYF. Using reference TRBV15 and TRBJ2-3 for the parts outside the CDR3, the full variable domain is DAMVIQNPRYQVTQFGKPVTLSCSQTLNHNVMYWYQQKSSQAPKLLFHYYDKDFNNEADTPDNFQSRRPNTSFCFLDIRSPGLGDTAMYLCATSRPRGGADTQYFGPGTRLTVL.

The rearrangement joins TRBV18 to TRBJ1-4, with unresolved D. CDR3 length: 13 amino acids. The germline V gene has CDR1 KGHSH and CDR2 LQKENI. Trimming removed 1 base at V and 8 bases at J, with 8 bases between. DNA of the CDR3: TGTGCCAGCTCACCACTCGCGGAAGAAAAACTGTTTTTT. Amino acid sequence: CASSPLAEEKLFF.

The chain combines TRBV2 with TRBJ1-2, with D maybe TRBD1 (5 bases). The V gene's germline CDR1 is SNHLY and CDR2 FYNNEI. This CDR3 region has 12 residues. V was clipped by 8 bases and J by 2 bases, with 9 bases between them. CDR3 nucleotide sequence: TGTGCCAGCTCGACAGCGAACTATGGCTACACCTTC. Its protein product is CASSTANYGYTF.

DNA of the CDR3: TGCGCCAGCAGTGGGCTTCGAGACAGGGGACTCTATGGCTACACCTTC. This translates into CASSGLRDRGLYGYTF. The genes are TRBV10-2 and TRBJ1-2; 8 positions agree with TRBD1. Germline V CDR1 and CDR2: WSHSY, SAAADI. CDR3 length equals 16 residues. V lost 4 bases and J lost 4; bases outside the gene matches: 11.

This chain's CDR3 is CASSPQGGDTEAFF. Here the CDR3 DNA reads TGTGCCAGCAGCCCCCAGGGGGGAGACACTGAAGCTTTCTTT. The chain links TRBV5-4 to TRBJ1-1; 7 nucleotides match TRBD1. J gave up 3 bases and V 4 bases, and 6 bases lay outside the gene matches. CDR1 and CDR2 from the germline V gene are SGHNT and YYREEE (reference sequence). The CDR3 extends over 14 amino acids.

This clone was observed a handful of times. This rearrangement joins TRBV28 to TRBJ2-1; maybe TRBD2 (6 bases). This CDR3 region has 14 residues. V was shortened by 6 bases and J by 8 bases, with 17 bases between the two germline ends. The V gene's germline CDR1 is MDHEN and CDR2 SYDVKM. The CDR3: CASRGLLPVDEQFF. The CDR3 DNA is TGTGCCAGCAGGGGACTGCTCCCGGTGGATGAGCAGTTCTTC.

The V gene is TRBV29-1, the J gene TRBJ2-1; TRBD2 aligns across 8 bases. Germline V gives CDR1 SQVTM, CDR2 ANQGSEA. This CDR3 contains 15 residues. J lost 4 bases, V lost 5 bases, and 10 bases had no gene match. CDR3 residues: CSVIFMREAYNEQFF. In nucleotides, the CDR3 is TGCAGCGTTATTTTTATGCGGGAGGCGTACAATGAGCAGTTCTTC.

The CDR3 loop reads CASSSRYNEQFF. The CDR3 coding sequence is TGTGCCAGCAGCTCTAGGTACAATGAGCAGTTCTTC. The rearrangement links TRBV28 to TRBJ2-1, with D unclear. V was trimmed by 6 bases and J by 4 bases, leaving 7 bases between them. Germline values: CDR1 MDHEN, CDR2 SYDVKM. This CDR3 is built from 12 residues.

The V gene is TRBV4-1, the J gene TRBJ1-4, with D uncertain. The CDR3 has 18 residues. Deletions cut 4 bases from V and 11 bases from J, with 29 bases between. CDR1 MGHRA and CDR2 YSYEKL come from the germline V gene. DNA of the CDR3: TGCGCCAGCAGCCTGGCTGTTATCCTCGGGGTTGGGGTATCGAAACTGTTTTTT. This encodes CASSLAVILGVGVSKLFF.

The chain combines TRBV7-6 with TRBJ1-2; 8 nucleotides line up with TRBD1. The CDR3 extends over 16 amino acids. The germline CDR1 and CDR2 sequences are SGHVS and FNYEAQ. The V gene end was trimmed by 3 bases and the J gene end by 4 bases; junction bases not matched to a gene: 10. The CDR3 DNA follows: TGTGCCAGCAGCTTGGACTCAGGGGGCGGAGGCTATGGCTACACCTTC. Translation gives CASSLDSGGGGYGYTF.

The chain uses TRBV7-2 and TRBJ1-1; 9 bases match TRBD1. V lost 0 bases to trimming and J lost 4 bases; unmatched junction nucleotides: 6. The CDR3 runs 16 residues. Germline CDR1 is SGHTA and CDR2 is FQGNSA. CDR3 nucleotide sequence: TGTGCCAGCAGCTTAGCACAGGGGGCGCTGGCCACTGAAGCTTTCTTT. This sequence encodes CASSLAQGALATEAFF.

This chain uses TRBV19 with TRBJ1-1, with TRBD1 matching 10 bases. Per germline, CDR1 LNHDA and CDR2 SQIVND (reference sequence). V was pared by 0 bases and J by 5 bases, with 3 bases of the junction left unmatched. This CDR3 is 15 amino acids long. The CDR3 here is CASSIDRDRGTEAFF. CDR3 bases: TGTGCCAGTAGTATAGACAGGGACAGGGGAACTGAAGCTTTCTTT.

Worth noting for this clone: Different DNA sequences within this sample yield the same CDR3. The rearrangement links TRBV2 to TRBJ1-5, with D possibly matching TRBD1 (5 bases). There are 14 residues in the CDR3. The germline gives CDR1 SNHLY, CDR2 FYNNEI. Trimming removed 3 bases at V and 2 bases at J, with 8 bases between. The CDR3 sequence is CASSDRVGNQPQHF. The CDR3 DNA follows: TGTGCCAGCAGTGACAGGGTAGGCAATCAGCCCCAGCATTTT. Full variable domain (outside the CDR3, taken from reference TRBV2 and TRBJ1-5): EPEVTQTPSHQVTQMGQEVILRCVPISNHLYFYWYRQILGQKVEFLVSFYNNEISEKSEIFDDQFSVERPDGSNFTLKIRSTKLEDSAMYFCASSDRVGNQPQHFGDGTRLSIL.

This chain connects TRBV5-1 to TRBJ2-3, with D possibly matching TRBD1 (6 bases). Germline V gene sequence: CDR1 SGHRS, CDR2 YFSETQ. V was trimmed by 0 bases and J by 6 bases, leaving 11 bases between them. The CDR3 covers 14 residues. The CDR3 DNA is TGCGCCAGCAGCTTGGTTGGGACAAGGGATACGCAGTATTTT. Translation gives CASSLVGTRDTQYF.

This chain links TRBV9 with TRBJ2-3; perhaps TRBD2 as D (5 bases). Deletions cut 1 base from V and 0 bases from J, with 9 bases between. The germline gives CDR1 SGDLS, CDR2 YYNGEE. The CDR3 sequence is 15 residues long. CDR3 sequence: CASSVPGSSTDTQYF. In nucleotides, the CDR3 is TGTGCCAGCAGCGTACCGGGATCTAGCACAGATACGCAGTATTTT. The variable domain in full, with the rest retrieved from reference TRBV9 and TRBJ2-3, is DSGVTQTPKHLITATGQRVTLRCSPRSGDLSVYWYQQSLDQGLQFLIQYYNGEERAKGNILERFSAQQFPDLHSELNLSSLELGDSALYFCASSVPGSSTDTQYFGPGTRLTVL.

The genes are TRBV2 and TRBJ2-7, with D maybe TRBD1 (6 bases). The CDR3 has 12 amino acids. CDR1 is SNHLY, CDR2 FYNNEI, per germline. Trimming removed 4 bases from V and 6 bases from J, with 10 bases in between. The CDR3 here is CASSGGLGEQYF. The CDR3 DNA sequence: TGTGCCAGCAGTGGGGGGCTTGGCGAGCAGTACTTC.

This chain uses TRBV7-2 with TRBJ1-1; 7 nucleotides agree with TRBD1. The length of the CDR3 is 14 residues. Trimming cost V 0 bases and J 4 bases; bases outside gene matches: 2. Per the germline V gene, CDR1 is SGHTA and CDR2 is FQGNSA. DNA of the CDR3: TGTGCCAGCAGCTTAGCGTCAGGGGGCACTGAAGCTTTCTTT. It codes for CASSLASGGTEAFF.

The chain recombines TRBV5-5 with TRBJ2-1; TRBD1 matches at 9 bases. The CDR3 extends over 16 amino acids. With 0 bases clipped from V and 6 bases from J, the junction kept 7 bases outside the gene matches. Germline CDR1 is SGHKS and CDR2 is YYEKEE (reference sequence). The CDR3 DNA reads as TGTGCCAGCAGCTTGGGCGGGACAGGGCTCTCCAATGAGCAGTTCTTC. Amino acid sequence: CASSLGGTGLSNEQFF.

This chain uses TRBV7-2 with TRBJ2-3; 13 nucleotides line up with TRBD2. Germline loops: CDR1 SGHTA, CDR2 FQGNSA. The CDR3 is 18 residues long. The ends lost 5 bases at V and 4 bases at J; junction bases unmatched: 12. The CDR3 bases are TGTGCCAGCAGCCCCCGGACTAGCGGGGGCGGTGCAGCAGATACGCAGTATTTT. Encoded protein: CASSPRTSGGGAADTQYF.

CDR3 nucleotides: TGTGCCAGCAGTTACTCTAGTAGCGGGATACCCAATGAGCAGTTCTTC. It codes for CASSYSSSGIPNEQFF. This rearrangement joins TRBV6-5 to TRBJ2-1; 8 bases align to TRBD2. Germline values: CDR1 MNHEY, CDR2 SVGAGI. The ends lost 0 bases at V and 6 bases at J; junction bases unmatched: 7. This CDR3 region has 16 residues.

The chain carries TRBV7-9 and TRBJ2-5; D is uncertain. Germline lookup yields CDR1 SEHNR and CDR2 FQNEAQ (reference sequence). Trimming took 4 bases from V and 0 from J, leaving 3 bases between them. The CDR3 runs to 12 residues. The CDR3 region has the DNA TGTGCCAGCAGCTCCGACCAAGAGACCCAGTACTTC. This translates into CASSSDQETQYF.

The chain joins TRBV7-3 to TRBJ1-5; D gene uncertain. Trimming cost V 7 bases and J 0 bases, with 16 bases left between them. Germline V gene sequence: CDR1 SGHTA, CDR2 FQGTGA. CDR3 length equals 16 residues. The CDR3 loop is CASTPQPEDSNQPQHF. CDR3 nucleotide sequence: TGTGCCAGCACGCCACAACCGGAGGATAGCAATCAGCCCCAGCATTTT. Full variable domain (outside the CDR3, taken from reference TRBV7-3 and TRBJ1-5): GAGVSQTPSNKVTEKGKYVELRCDPISGHTALYWYRQSLGQGPEFLIYFQGTGAADDSGLPNDRFFAVRPEGSVSTLKIQRTERGDSAVYLCASTPQPEDSNQPQHFGDGTRLSIL.

The CDR3 reads CASRGSATGGSKTQYF. The CDR3 nucleotides are TGTGCCAGCCGCGGTAGTGCGACAGGGGGCTCGAAGACCCAGTACTTC. The chain uses TRBV27 and TRBJ2-5, with 10 bases matching TRBD1. Trimming at V came to 8 bases and at J to 6 bases, leaving 15 bases not matched to a gene. The length of the CDR3 is 16 residues. The germline CDR1 and CDR2 sequences are MNHEY and SMNVEV (reference sequence).